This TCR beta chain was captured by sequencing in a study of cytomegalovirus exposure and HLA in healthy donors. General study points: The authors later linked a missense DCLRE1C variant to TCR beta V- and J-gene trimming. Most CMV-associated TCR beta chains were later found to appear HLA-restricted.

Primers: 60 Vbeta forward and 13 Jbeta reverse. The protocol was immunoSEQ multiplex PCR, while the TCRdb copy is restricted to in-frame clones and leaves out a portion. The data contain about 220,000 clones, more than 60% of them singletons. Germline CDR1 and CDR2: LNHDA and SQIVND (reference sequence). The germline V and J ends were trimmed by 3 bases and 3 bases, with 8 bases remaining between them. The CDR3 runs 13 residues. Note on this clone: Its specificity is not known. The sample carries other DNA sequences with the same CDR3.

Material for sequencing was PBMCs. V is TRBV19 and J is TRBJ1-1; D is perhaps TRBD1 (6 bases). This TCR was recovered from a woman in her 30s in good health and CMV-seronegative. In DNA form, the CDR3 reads TGTGCCAGTAGTATTAAGGGGGACACTGAAGCTTTCTTT. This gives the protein CASSIKGDTEAFF.